The sample holds a few counts of the clone carrying this TCR beta chain. What it binds is not known. Unique molecular identifiers (one per individual cDNA molecule) were attached. Each CDR3 protein gets one entry after TCRdb re-called the 5' RACE reads with MiXCR. This table holds tens of thousands of distinct CDR3 sequences, 4.5% to 7% found once. These data belong to a study of early T cells in non-severe SARS-CoV-2 infection. Unmatched junction bases numbered 7, after V lost 5 bases and J lost 3 bases. The CDR3 runs to 15 residues. From germline, CDR1 is DFQATT and CDR2 SNEGSKA (reference sequence). General study results and limits: The matching step, a VDJdb search, favored anti-spike CD8 responses and missed private and CD4 specificities.

The rearrangement joins TRBV20-1 to TRBJ2-3; TRBD1 matches 11 bases. The sequence was obtained from an adult who was a healthcare worker with PCR-confirmed SARS-CoV-2 infection or an uninfected control (not recorded which). This specimen was whole blood, taken at baseline. The CDR3 here is CSASIGDRGTDTQYF. The CDR3 region has the DNA TGCAGTGCTTCCATAGGGGACAGGGGGACAGATACGCAGTATTTT.